These 3 T cell receptor beta chains share one sample of origin, sequenced in a study of regulatory T cells in long-lasting Graves disease. Time point reported: newly diagnosed GD, antithyroid drugs for less than 3 months. RNA isolated from PBMCs was used to make the TCR library. Arm-PCR with iRepertoire HTBI primers amplified the CDR3 regions for these TCR beta libraries. TCRdb passed the multiplex PCR reads through MiXCR, listing each CDR3 protein once. The sample consists of about 560,000 distinct CDR3 sequences, 15% to 20% of them appearing once. These data were also reused for a study on T cells in Graves' hyperthyroidism and ophthalmopathy.

Sample: peripheral blood mononuclear cells (PBMCs), taken at new diagnosis, from a patient treated with antithyroid drugs. The receptors were gathered from a man between 18 and 35 years old with Graves disease.

This clonotype was seen at least ten times. The rearrangement uses TRBV5-1 and TRBJ1-1; D not certain. V gave up 0 bases and J gave up 3 bases, with 3 bases separating them. This CDR3 spans 12 amino acids. Germline V gene sequence: CDR1 SGHRS, CDR2 YFSETQ. CDR3 in amino acids: CASSLVDTEAFF. The CDR3, as DNA: TGCGCCAGCAGCTTGGTAGACACTGAAGCTTTCTTT.

This clonotype was seen only a few times. V gene TRBV5-6 combines with J gene TRBJ1-4; TRBD1 is a possible D gene (5 bases). Germline-derived CDR1 and CDR2 are SGHDT and YYEEEE. This CDR3 has 15 residues. The ends were cut back, 2 bases at V and 8 bases at J, with 16 bases in the middle. The CDR3 loop reads CASSFTPGGGEKLFF. In nucleotides, the CDR3 is TGTGCCAGCAGCTTCACCCCCGGGGGAGGGGAAAAACTGTTTTTT.

V usage is TRBV10-3 and J usage is TRBJ2-2; 7 bases match TRBD2. The CDR3 spans 16 residues. V dropped 3 bases and J dropped 2; count of bases not matched to a gene: 6. In germline, CDR1 is ENHRY, CDR2 SYGVKD. In DNA form, the CDR3 reads TGTGCCATCAGTGATGGGCTAGCGGCTAACACCGGGGAGCTGTTTTTT. This gives the protein CAISDGLAANTGELFF.